The clone carrying this TCR beta chain was picked up many times. Amplified material comprised TCR beta CDR3 regions derived from RNA transcripts. RT-PCR in the first round used HTBI primers; a second-round multiplex PCR followed. MiXCR was run by TCRdb on the multiplex PCR reads, yielding one entry per CDR3 protein. The repertoire has around 670,000 distinct CDR3 sequences, 40% of them found once; the top ten carry 40% to 45%. This entry is derived from a study of Graves' ophthalmopathy and Graves' hyperthyroidism. V lost 2 bases to trimming and J lost 2 bases, with 15 bases between them. CDR1 is SGHVS and CDR2 is FQNEAQ in the germline V gene. The CDR3 extends over 16 amino acids.

The material sequenced was peripheral blood. The V and J genes are TRBV7-8 and TRBJ2-5, with a weak D call TRBD1 (5 bases). The TCR originated in an adult man with Graves' ophthalmopathy. CDR3 coding DNA: TGTGCCAGCAGCTTACCCGGCAGGGCCCCTCAAGAGACCCAGTACTTC. This translates into CASSLPGRAPQETQYF.